A selection of T cell receptor beta chains follows, all from one sample in a study of cytomegalovirus exposure and HLA in healthy donors. Profiled with immunoSEQ multiplex PCR; TCRdb holds only in-frame clones, not every one. The data contain about 160,000 clones, 70% to 90% of them seen just once; the ten biggest clones take up 1.5% to 2%. Sequencing was carried out using PBMCs. The receptors stem from a woman younger than 30 in good health and CMV-seronegative. Each CDR3 is given without its conserved first and last residue.

v_call	j_call	cdr3_aa
TRBV14	TRBJ1-6	ASSRGQGLTLNSPLH
TRBV6-1	TRBJ2-1	ASNSNRGRGQF
TRBV27	TRBJ1-1	ASSLGEDTEAF
TRBV5-1	TRBJ2-2	ASSLARGNTGELF
TRBV29-1	TRBJ2-7	SVVGLAGGRWDHEQY
TRBV7-3	TRBJ1-5	ASSLTGGGEPQH
TRBV5-1	TRBJ1-2	ASSAGQGGYT
TRBV15	TRBJ2-7	ATSSPKGGRAVRYEQY
TRBV7-6	TRBJ2-7	ASSLSTGGTGGPEQY
TRBV7-9	TRBJ2-7	SSSLFRDEQY
TRBV5-1	TRBJ1-1	ASSFGRGIEAF
TRBV4-1	TRBJ1-1	ASSQDSSGTGGTEAF
TRBV18	TRBJ2-1	ASSEAGGDEQF
TRBV9	TRBJ2-2	ASSVRGTSVMTGELF
TRBV6-5	TRBJ1-1	ASSPRAMGGPEAF
TRBV15	TRBJ1-1	ATSRDRQEEAF
TRBV7-8	TRBJ1-2	ASSLGTGSDGYT